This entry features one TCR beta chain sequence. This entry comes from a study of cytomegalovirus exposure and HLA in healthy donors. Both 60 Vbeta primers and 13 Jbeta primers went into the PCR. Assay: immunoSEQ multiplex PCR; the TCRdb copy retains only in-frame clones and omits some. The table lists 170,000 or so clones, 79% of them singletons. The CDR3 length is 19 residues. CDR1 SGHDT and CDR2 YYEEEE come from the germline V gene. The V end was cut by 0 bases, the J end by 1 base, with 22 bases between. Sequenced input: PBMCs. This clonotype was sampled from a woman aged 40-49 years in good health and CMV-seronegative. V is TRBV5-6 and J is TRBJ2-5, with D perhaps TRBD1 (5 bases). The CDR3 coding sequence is TGTGCCAGCAGCTTGGAGAAGGGGATTAGTATATTCCTCCAAGAGACCCAGTACTTC. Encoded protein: CASSLEKGISIFLQETQYF. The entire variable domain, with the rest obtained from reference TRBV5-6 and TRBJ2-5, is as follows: DAGVTQSPTHLIKTRGQQVTLRCSPKSGHDTVSWYQQALGQGPQFIFQYYEEEERQRGNFPDRFSGHQFPNYSSELNVNALLLGDSALYLCASSLEKGISIFLQETQYFGPGTRLLVL.